This note documents a single TCR beta chain sequence. What it binds is unknown. Produced via immunoSEQ multiplex PCR; TCRdb's table is partial and in-frame only. The sample yields under 55,000 clones, roughly 80% seen once. These data originate in a study of T cell responses to AZD1222 COVID-19 vaccine. General study results and limits: Reportedly, nearly half the spike-specific TCRs target unmutated variant regions. Dominant CD4 TCR responses targeted spike regions 160-218 and 743-854. Possibly, clonal diversity was underestimated; donors were largely white British and included more females.

The CDR3 covers 14 residues. Germline V CDR1 and CDR2: SGDLS, YYNGEE. Trimming took 3 bases from V and 3 from J; bases not matched to a gene: 3. The V and J genes are TRBV9 and TRBJ2-3; 8 positions agree with TRBD1. This specimen was peripheral blood, taken on day 0 of AZD1222 vaccination. The source of this sequence is an adult in good health. The CDR3: CASSGRTGTDTQYF. The CDR3 DNA reads as TGTGCCAGCAGCGGGAGGACAGGGACAGATACGCAGTATTTT.